This T cell receptor beta chain was captured by sequencing in a study of shared T cell receptors in the human thymus. The germline V gene has CDR1 SGHKS and CDR2 YYEKEE (reference sequence). J lost 3 bases, V lost 5 bases, and 14 bases had no gene match. CDR3 length: 16 residues. This clone was seen more than once but under ten times. Generated by immunoSEQ multiplex PCR, the TCRdb table keeps only in-frame clones and is missing some. The data contain some 760,000 clones, roughly 88% of them singletons. The data were also submitted as part of a second study, on human thymus T cells. As that study records: Serving as donors were healthy Finnish infants, each of whom was having open corrective surgery for congenital heart defects. Resections from corrective heart surgery provided thymus tissue. In thymic and blood repertoires alike, V and J usage looked biased. Unrelated individuals were reported by related research to share highly overlapping thymic repertoires.

Sample: thymocytes. V and J are TRBV5-5 and TRBJ2-7, with 7 bases lining up with TRBD1. The receptor's source is a girl under two years old with a congenital heart defect. The CDR3 DNA sequence: TGTGCCAGCAGTTACGACAGGGAAGGGCTCTACTACGAGCAGTACTTC. Translation: CASSYDREGLYYEQYF.